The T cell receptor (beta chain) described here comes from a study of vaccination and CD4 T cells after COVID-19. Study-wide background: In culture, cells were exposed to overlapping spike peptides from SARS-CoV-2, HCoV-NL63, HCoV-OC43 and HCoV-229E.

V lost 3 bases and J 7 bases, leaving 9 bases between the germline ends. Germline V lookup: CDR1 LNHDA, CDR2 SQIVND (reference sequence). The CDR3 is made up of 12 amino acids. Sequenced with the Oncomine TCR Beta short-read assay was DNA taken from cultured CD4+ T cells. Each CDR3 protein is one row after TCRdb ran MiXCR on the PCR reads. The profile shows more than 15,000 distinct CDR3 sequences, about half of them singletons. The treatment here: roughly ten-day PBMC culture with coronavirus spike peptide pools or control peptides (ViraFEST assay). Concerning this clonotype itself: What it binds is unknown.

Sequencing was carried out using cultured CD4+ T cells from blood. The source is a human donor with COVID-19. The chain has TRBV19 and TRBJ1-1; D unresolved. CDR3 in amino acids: CASSMWAVEAFF. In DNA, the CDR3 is TGTGCCAGTAGTATGTGGGCGGTTGAAGCTTTCTTT.